A single sample gave rise to the 29 T cell receptor beta chains below, sequenced in a study of T cells in women clearing cervical HPV infection. Repertoires were generated with immunoSEQ multiplex PCR, while TCRdb's copy carries only in-frame clones and drops some. The table counts some 40,000 clones; under 7% lies in the top ten. The material sequenced was blood buffy coat. These receptors came from a woman aged 18-70 years with a cervical HPV16 infection that either progressed to CIN3+ or cleared (not recorded which).

Points on this clone: The read stops 3 residues short of the end of the CDR3; the missing end is completed from the germline J gene. V and J are TRBV10-1 and TRBJ1-1; D uncertain. The CDR3 has 14 residues. Germline lookup yields CDR1 WNHNN and CDR2 SYGVQD (reference sequence). V lost 5 bases to trimming and J lost 3 bases, with 13 bases between them. This CDR3 is CASSRQAGDTEAFF. The CDR3 bases that were read are TGCGCCAGCAGTCGTCAGGCCGGGGACACTGAA.

About this clone: The CDR3 end is not reached by the read, which stops 3 residues before it; the germline J gene fills it in. The rearrangement uses TRBV5-1 and TRBJ2-2; TRBD1 aligns across 10 bases. CDR1 SGHRS and CDR2 YFSETQ come from the germline V gene. The V segment lost 4 bases and the J segment 5 bases; nucleotides outside the gene matches: 8. This CDR3 region has 16 residues. The CDR3 bases that were read are TGCGCCAGCAGCGTGACAGGGGGCGAGGGGACCGGGGAG. Translating gives CASSVTGGEGTGE. The whole CDR3 reads CASSVTGGEGTGELFF.

According to its frequency, this clone is medium-sized. The read finishes 3 residues shy of the CDR3 end, and the germline J gene is used to complete it. This chain joins TRBV29-1 and TRBJ2-1; TRBD1 is a possible D gene (5 bases). The CDR3 runs 12 residues. Between the trimmed V and J ends, which lost 7 bases and 7 bases, there was a span of 14 bases. Per germline, CDR1 SQVTM and CDR2 ANQGSEA. CDR3 loop: CSASYAGNEQFF. The CDR3 bases that were read are TGCAGCGCCTCATACGCAGGGAATGAG.

For this clone: The CDR3 end lies 3 residues beyond the end of the read and is filled in from the germline J gene. J is TRBJ2-7 and V is TRBV6-2 or TRBV6-3; 10 nucleotides agree with TRBD2. The CDR3 spans 15 residues. The germline V gene encodes CDR1 MNHEY and CDR2 SVGEGT. After removal of 7 bases from V and 0 bases from J, the junction contained 6 bases not matched to a gene. Incomplete CDR3 DNA: TGTGCCAGCAAAACTAGCGGGGTGAGCTCCTACGAG. This gives the protein CASKTSGVSSYE. The CDR3 reads in full as CASKTSGVSSYEQYF.

CDR3 DNA (partial): TGTGCCAGCAGTCGCAGGGTCACAGATACG. Translating gives CASSRRVTDT. The full CDR3 sequence reads CASSRRVTDTQYF. V gene TRBV28 combines with J gene TRBJ2-3; D possibly corresponds to TRBD1 (5 bases). The read is 3 residues too short to cover the CDR3 end, so that end is filled in from the germline J gene. Trimming cost V 5 bases and J 2 bases, with 8 bases left between them. This CDR3 contains 13 residues. Germline loops: CDR1 MDHEN, CDR2 SYDVKM.

A remark on this clone: Read coverage stops 3 residues before the CDR3 terminus; the germline J gene supplies the remainder. J is TRBJ2-4 and V is TRBV2, with 10 positions matching TRBD1. The CDR3 sequence is 15 residues long. Germline V gene sequence: CDR1 SNHLY, CDR2 FYNNEI. Incomplete CDR3 DNA: TGTGCCAGCAGGAGGTGGACAGGGGGTGAATATGGT. Protein product: CASRRWTGGEYG. The full CDR3 protein is CASRRWTGGEYGQYF. The whole variable domain, filled in from reference TRBV2 and TRBJ2-4, reads EPEVTQTPSHQVTQMGQEVILRCVPISNHLYFYWYRQILGQKVEFLVSFYNNEISEKSEIFDDQFSVERPDGSNFTLKIRSTKLEDSAMYFCASRRWTGGEYGQYFGAGTRLSVL.

In regard to this clone: Coverage ceases 3 residues before the CDR3 finishes, and the germline J gene fills in the end. This chain connects TRBV7-2 to TRBJ2-5; TRBD2 matches 9 bases. Germline V CDR1 and CDR2: SGHTA, FQGNSA. The CDR3 has 14 residues. V was clipped by 4 bases and J by 5 bases; unmatched bases: 5. The part of the CDR3 DNA that was read is TGTGCCAGCAGCTCTATAGCGGGAGAGGAGACC. The encoded protein is CASSSIAGEET. The full CDR3 is CASSSIAGEETQYF.

Regarding this clone: The read is 3 residues too short to cover the CDR3 end, so that end is filled in from the germline J gene. The rearrangement links TRBV2 to TRBJ1-1; perhaps TRBD1 as D (6 bases). The germline V gene has CDR1 SNHLY and CDR2 FYNNEI. Deletions cut 6 bases from V and 1 base from J, with 9 bases between. The CDR3 runs to 13 residues. CDR3 bases read: TGTGCCAGCAGCTGGACAGAGAACACTGAA. Translating gives CASSWTENTE. In full, the CDR3 is CASSWTENTEAFF.

As to this clone: The DNA ends 3 residues before the CDR3 does, and the rest of the CDR3 is filled in from the germline J gene. The V gene is TRBV6-1, the J gene TRBJ2-1, with 8 nucleotides matching TRBD2. Germline V gene data show CDR1 as MNHNS and CDR2 as SASEGT. This CDR3 has 14 amino acids. With 4 bases clipped from V and 9 bases from J, the junction kept 8 bases outside the gene matches. The CDR3 DNA, read in part, is TGTGCCAGCAGTGGAACTAGCGGACCTAGTGAG. Translated: CASSGTSGPSE. The CDR3 reads in full as CASSGTSGPSEQFF.

This CDR3 is CASSLSPYEQYF. The sequenced part of the CDR3 DNA is TGTGCCAGCAGCTTATCCCCTTACGAG. The chain joins TRBV7-9 to TRBJ2-7; D is ambiguous. Sequencing ends 3 residues short of the CDR3 end; the germline J gene provides the rest. V lost 2 bases to trimming and J lost 4 bases, with 6 bases between them. The CDR3 sequence is 12 residues long. The germline CDR1 and CDR2 sequences are SEHNR and FQNEAQ (reference sequence). The full variable domain, with the rest looked up from reference TRBV7-9 and TRBJ2-7, is DTGVSQNPRHKITKRGQNVTFRCDPISEHNRLYWYRQTLGQGPEFLTYFQNEAQLEKSRLLSDRFSAERPKGSFSTLEIQRTEQGDSAMYLCASSLSPYEQYFGPGTRLTVT.

As for this clone: With the read ending 3 residues before the CDR3 end, the germline J gene is used to fill in that end. This chain uses TRBV30 with TRBJ2-7; D perhaps matches TRBD1 (5 bases). Trimming took 2 bases from V and 6 from J, leaving 11 bases between them. CDR1 is GTSNPN and CDR2 is SVGIG in the germline V gene (reference sequence). CDR3 length equals 12 residues. The CDR3: CAWSPRGSEQYF. Partial CDR3 DNA: TGTGCCTGGAGTCCTAGGGGATCCGAG. The variable domain in full, completed from reference TRBV30 and TRBJ2-7, reads SQTIHQWPATLVQPVGSPLSLECTVEGTSNPNLYWYRQAAGRGLQLLFYSVGIGQISSEVPQNLSASRPQDRQFILSSKKLLLSDSGFYLCAWSPRGSEQYFGPGTRLTVT.

In the case of this clone: Read data end 3 residues before the CDR3 end; the end is taken from the germline J gene. The rearrangement joins TRBV7-9 to TRBJ1-2; D gene unclear. Germline V CDR1 and CDR2: SEHNR, FQNEAQ (reference sequence). CDR3 length: 13 residues. Partial CDR3 DNA: TGTGCCAGCAGCTTTCTCTCATCCTACGAC. Protein sequence: CASSFLSSYD. In full, the CDR3 reads CASSFLSSYDYTF.

This CDR3 is CASSIVAANTGELFF. The DNA read from the CDR3 is TGTGCCAGTAGTATAGTTGCGGCGAACACCGGGGAG. The chain has TRBV19 and TRBJ2-2; D unclear. The missing CDR3 end, 3 residues past where the read stops, is filled in from the germline J gene. CDR3 size: 15 residues. CDR1 is LNHDA and CDR2 is SQIVND in the germline V gene (reference sequence). V was shortened by 1 base and J by 0 bases, with 6 bases between the two germline ends.

Of note for this clone: The read falls 3 residues short of the CDR3 end, and the missing part is taken from the germline J gene. V and J are TRBV5-6 and TRBJ1-4, with 8 nucleotides matching TRBD1. Germline V gene sequence: CDR1 SGHDT, CDR2 YYEEEE. The CDR3 spans 14 residues. The J segment lost 8 bases and the V segment lost 0 bases, leaving 3 bases of the junction unmatched. The covered CDR3 bases are TGTGCCAGCAGCTTGGGGACAGGGCTAGAAAAA. Residues: CASSLGTGLEK. The full CDR3 protein is CASSLGTGLEKLFF.

Of note for this clone: The read terminates 3 residues before the CDR3 end, so the remaining end is supplied by the germline J gene. The chain uses TRBV12-3 or TRBV12-4 and TRBJ2-1; no clear D. This CDR3 spans 13 amino acids. Trimming cost V 1 base and J 4 bases, with 5 bases left between them. Partial CDR3 DNA: TGTGCCAGCAGTTTAGTCCAATACAATGAG. Encoded protein: CASSLVQYNE. The full CDR3 protein is CASSLVQYNEQFF.

With respect to this clone: The CDR3 end is not reached by the read, which stops 3 residues before it; the germline J gene fills it in. The V and J genes are TRBV20-1 and TRBJ1-2; D might be TRBD1 (5 bases). The CDR3 consists of 14 residues. CDR1 DFQATT and CDR2 SNEGSKA come from the germline V gene (reference sequence). Trimming shortened V by 4 bases and J by 4 bases, and 16 bases separated the two germline ends. The CDR3 here is CSAISSGFSYGYTF. Incomplete CDR3 DNA: TGCAGTGCTATTTCTTCAGGGTTCAGCTATGGC.

CDR3 region: CSVQRYDRVNGYTF. The CDR3 bases that were read are TGCAGCGTACAACGCTACGACAGGGTTAATGGC. This chain joins TRBV29-1 and TRBJ1-2; 7 bases match TRBD1. Read data end 3 residues before the CDR3 end; the end is taken from the germline J gene. V lost 6 bases, J lost 6 bases, and 13 bases stayed unmatched. Germline values: CDR1 SQVTM, CDR2 ANQGSEA. CDR3 length: 14 amino acids.

Worth noting for this clone: The CDR3 is cut off 3 residues early in the read; its end comes from the germline J gene. The chain couples TRBV30 to TRBJ1-1, with TRBD1 identical over 8 bases. V was pared by 2 bases and J by 5 bases, with 7 bases of the junction left unmatched. Germline-derived CDR1 and CDR2 are GTSNPN and SVGIG (reference sequence). CDR3 length equals 14 residues. This CDR3 reads CAWSSQGARTEAFF. CDR3 DNA (partial): TGTGCCTGGAGTTCCCAGGGGGCGCGAACTGAA.

About this clone itself: The read terminates 3 residues before the CDR3 end, so the remaining end is supplied by the germline J gene. The J gene is TRBJ1-1, the V gene TRBV20-1; 7 bases match TRBD1. After removal of 6 bases from V and 3 bases from J, the junction contained 4 bases not matched to a gene. This CDR3 has 12 residues. CDR1 is DFQATT, CDR2 SNEGSKA, per germline (reference sequence). The CDR3 bases that were read are TGCAGTGCGCCCAGGGGGTACACTGAA. As protein: CSAPRGYTE. The entire CDR3 sequence reads CSAPRGYTEAFF.

To note about this clone: The sequence runs out 3 residues before the end of the CDR3; the remainder is reconstructed from the germline J gene. The chain has TRBV4-1 and TRBJ2-7, with 7 bases matching TRBD1. The CDR3 consists of 16 residues. J gave up 2 bases and V 4 bases, and 11 bases lay outside the gene matches. Germline V CDR1 and CDR2: MGHRA, YSYEKL. The sequenced part of the CDR3 DNA is TGCGCCAGCAGCCCAGCGATCGGGACAGACACCTACGAG. Its protein is CASSPAIGTDTYE. The CDR3, in full, reads CASSPAIGTDTYEQYF.

Points on this clone: The read terminates 3 residues ahead of where the CDR3 ends, so the germline J gene completes it. The chain has TRBV6-2 or TRBV6-3 and TRBJ2-1; 8 bases map to TRBD2. V lost 7 bases to trimming and J lost 9 bases; unmatched junction nucleotides: 8. There are 13 residues in the CDR3. The germline V gene encodes CDR1 MNHEY and CDR2 SVGEGT. This CDR3 is CASNPAGVSEQFF. The CDR3 bases that were read are TGTGCCAGCAATCCAGCGGGAGTCAGTGAG.

In the case of this clone: The CDR3 end lies 3 residues beyond the end of the read and is filled in from the germline J gene. J is TRBJ1-1 and V is TRBV29-1, with D possibly TRBD1 on 5 matching bases. The germline gives CDR1 SQVTM, CDR2 ANQGSEA. The germline V and J ends were trimmed by 7 bases and 1 base, with 13 bases remaining between them. The CDR3 spans 13 residues. The covered CDR3 bases are TGCAGCGCCGCGCGGGGCCCGAACACTGAA. Encoded protein: CSAARGPNTE. The entire CDR3 reads CSAARGPNTEAFF.

Notes on this clone: Coverage ceases 3 residues before the CDR3 finishes, and the germline J gene fills in the end. The chain combines TRBV19 with TRBJ2-7; D is unresolved. The CDR3 loop spans 13 amino acids. Trimming took off 9 bases at V and 5 bases at J, with 17 bases between the two ends. In germline, CDR1 is LNHDA, CDR2 SQIVND (reference sequence). CDR3 protein: CARTKQAHDEQYF. The DNA read from the CDR3 is TGTGCCAGAACGAAGCAGGCCCACGACGAG.

Points on this clone: Coverage ceases 3 residues before the CDR3 finishes, and the germline J gene fills in the end. The chain uses TRBV28 and TRBJ2-7; TRBD1 agrees at 10 bases. The CDR3 is made up of 16 amino acids. Trimming at V came to 5 bases and at J to 3 bases, leaving 10 bases not matched to a gene. Germline V gene lookup returns CDR1 MDHEN and CDR2 SYDVKM. The sequenced part of the CDR3 DNA is TGTGCCAGCAGTGCACCCGGGGGACAGGGGTACTACGAG. Protein sequence: CASSAPGGQGYYE. The whole CDR3 sequence reads CASSAPGGQGYYEQYF.

Details on this clone: The sequenced fragment ends 3 residues before the CDR3 boundary, so the rest is inferred from the germline J gene. The V call is TRBV7-6, the J call TRBJ1-2; 7 bases match TRBD1. The CDR3 length is 13 residues. Germline loops: CDR1 SGHVS, CDR2 FNYEAQ. CDR3 DNA, as far as it was read: TGTGCCAGCGGCCGGGACAGTTCCTACGAC. It specifies CASGRDSSYD. The full CDR3 protein reads CASGRDSSYDYTF.

The CDR3 here is CASRTPGRGTQYF. The covered CDR3 bases are TGTGCCAGCAGGACCCCAGGTAGGGGGACG. The chain has TRBV7-2 and TRBJ2-3, with D tentatively TRBD1 (6 bases). The sequence runs out 3 residues before the end of the CDR3; the remainder is reconstructed from the germline J gene. The V gene's germline CDR1 is SGHTA and CDR2 FQGNSA. This CDR3 is 13 amino acids long.

About this clone: The CDR3 end falls 3 residues outside the read, so it is completed with the germline J gene. The chain joins TRBV7-3 to TRBJ2-2, with 9 bases matching TRBD1. The CDR3 loop spans 15 amino acids. Germline assignment: CDR1 SGHTA and CDR2 FQGTGA. After removal of 5 bases from V and 6 bases from J, the junction contained 7 bases not matched to a gene. CDR3 protein: CASSLRDRDPGELFF. CDR3 DNA (partial): TGTGCCAGCAGCCTCCGGGACAGGGATCCCGGGGAG.

Details on this clone: The sequenced fragment ends 3 residues before the CDR3 boundary, so the rest is inferred from the germline J gene. The chain uses TRBV20-1 and TRBJ2-7, with TRBD1 matching over 10 bases. Looked up from germline, CDR1 is DFQATT and CDR2 is SNEGSKA (reference sequence). V dropped 2 bases and J dropped 2; count of bases not matched to a gene: 3. The CDR3 runs to 14 residues. The CDR3 loop reads CSARKDRGAYEQYF. The part of the CDR3 DNA that was read is TGCAGTGCTAGAAAGGACAGGGGGGCCTACGAG.

For this clone: The CDR3 goes on 3 residues after the read ends, and that part is filled in from the germline J gene. The chain is built from TRBV4-1 and TRBJ2-2; D is unresolved. The V end lost 3 bases, the J end lost 6 bases, and 14 bases lay between the germline ends. Germline loops: CDR1 MGHRA, CDR2 YSYEKL. The length of the CDR3 is 15 residues. The CDR3: CASSQSASGPGELFF. The part of the CDR3 DNA that was read is TGCGCCAGCAGCCAGTCGGCGTCAGGCCCCGGGGAG.